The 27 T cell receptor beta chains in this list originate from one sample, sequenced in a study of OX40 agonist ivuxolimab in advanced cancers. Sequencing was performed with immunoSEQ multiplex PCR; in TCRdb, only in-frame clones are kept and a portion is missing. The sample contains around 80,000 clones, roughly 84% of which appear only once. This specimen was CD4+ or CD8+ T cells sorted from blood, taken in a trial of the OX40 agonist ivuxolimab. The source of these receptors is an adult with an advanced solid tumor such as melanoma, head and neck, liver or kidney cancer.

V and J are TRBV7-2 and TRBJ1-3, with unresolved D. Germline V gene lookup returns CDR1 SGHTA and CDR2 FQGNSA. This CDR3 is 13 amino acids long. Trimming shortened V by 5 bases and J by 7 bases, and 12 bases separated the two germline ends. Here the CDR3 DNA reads TGTGCCAGCAGCCGGGTTTTCGGGAACACCATATATTTT. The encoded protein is CASSRVFGNTIYF.

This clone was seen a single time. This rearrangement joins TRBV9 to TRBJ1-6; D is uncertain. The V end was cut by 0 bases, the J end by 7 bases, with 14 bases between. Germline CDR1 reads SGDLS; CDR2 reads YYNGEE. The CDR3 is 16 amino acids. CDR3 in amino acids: CASSVESGRRNSPLHF. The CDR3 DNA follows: TGTGCCAGCAGCGTAGAAAGTGGACGGAGAAATTCACCCCTCCACTTT.

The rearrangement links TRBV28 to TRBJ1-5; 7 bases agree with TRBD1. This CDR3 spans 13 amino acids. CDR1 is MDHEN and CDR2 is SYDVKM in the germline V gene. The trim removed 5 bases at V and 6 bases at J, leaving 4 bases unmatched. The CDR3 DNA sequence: TGTGCCAGCAGTACAGGGGAGGGTCAGCCCCAGCATTTT. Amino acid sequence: CASSTGEGQPQHF.

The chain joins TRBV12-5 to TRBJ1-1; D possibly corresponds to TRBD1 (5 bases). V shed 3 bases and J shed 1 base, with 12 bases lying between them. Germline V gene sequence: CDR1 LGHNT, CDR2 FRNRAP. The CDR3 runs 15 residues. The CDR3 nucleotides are TGTGCTAGTGGTTTAAACACAGGTTCGAACACTGAAGCTTTCTTT. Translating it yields CASGLNTGSNTEAFF.

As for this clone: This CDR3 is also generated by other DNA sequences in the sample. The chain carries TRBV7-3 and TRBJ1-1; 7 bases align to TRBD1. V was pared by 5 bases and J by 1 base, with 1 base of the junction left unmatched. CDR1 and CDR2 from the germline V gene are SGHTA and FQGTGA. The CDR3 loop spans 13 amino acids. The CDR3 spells CASSRQGNTEAFF. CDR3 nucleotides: TGTGCCAGCAGCCGACAGGGGAACACTGAAGCTTTCTTT.

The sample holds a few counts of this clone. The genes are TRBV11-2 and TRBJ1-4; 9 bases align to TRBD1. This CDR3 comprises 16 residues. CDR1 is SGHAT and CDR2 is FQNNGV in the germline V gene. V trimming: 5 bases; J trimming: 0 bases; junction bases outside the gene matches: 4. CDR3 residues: CASSAGQGATNEKLFF. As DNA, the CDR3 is TGTGCCAGCAGCGCGGGACAGGGAGCAACTAATGAAAAACTGTTTTTT.

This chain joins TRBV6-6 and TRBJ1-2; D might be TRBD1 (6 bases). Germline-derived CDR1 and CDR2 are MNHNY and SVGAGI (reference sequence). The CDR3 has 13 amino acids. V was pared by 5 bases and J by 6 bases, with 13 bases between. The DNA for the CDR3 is TGTGCCAGCAGTGAGCGGGGGCCCGATGGCTACACCTTC. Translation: CASSERGPDGYTF.

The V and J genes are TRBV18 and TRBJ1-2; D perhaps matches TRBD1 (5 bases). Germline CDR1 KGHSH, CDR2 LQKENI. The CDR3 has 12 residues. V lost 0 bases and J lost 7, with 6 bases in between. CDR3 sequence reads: CASSPPGVGYTF. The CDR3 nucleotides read TGTGCCAGCTCACCACCAGGGGTTGGCTACACCTTC. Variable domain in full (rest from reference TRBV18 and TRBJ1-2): NAGVMQNPRHLVRRRGQEARLRCSPMKGHSHVYWYRQLPEEGLKFMVYLQKENIIDESGMPKERFSAEFPKEGPSILRIQQVVRGDSAAYFCASSPPGVGYTFGSGTRLTVV.

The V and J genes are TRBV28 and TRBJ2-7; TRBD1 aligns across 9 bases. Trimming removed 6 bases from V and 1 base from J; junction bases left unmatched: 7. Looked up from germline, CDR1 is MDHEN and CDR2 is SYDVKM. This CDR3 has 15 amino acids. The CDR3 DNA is TGTGCCAGCAGCCCCGGGGACAGGGTGTCCTACGAGCAGTACGTC. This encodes CASSPGDRVSYEQYV.

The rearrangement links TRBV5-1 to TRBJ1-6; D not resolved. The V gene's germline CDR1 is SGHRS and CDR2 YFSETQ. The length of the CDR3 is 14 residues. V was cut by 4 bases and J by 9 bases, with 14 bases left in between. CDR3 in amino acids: CASSLGQEGSPLHF. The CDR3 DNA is TGCGCCAGCAGCCTCGGCCAGGAGGGTTCACCCCTCCACTTT.

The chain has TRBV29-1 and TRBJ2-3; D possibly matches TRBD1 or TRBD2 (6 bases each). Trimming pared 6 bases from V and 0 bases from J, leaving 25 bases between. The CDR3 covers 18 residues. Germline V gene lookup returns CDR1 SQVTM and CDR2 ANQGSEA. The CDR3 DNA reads TGCAGCGTCGCCGGAGGGGGTGGGGGGCCCGCTAGCACAGATACGCAGTATTTT. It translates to CSVAGGGGGPASTDTQYF.

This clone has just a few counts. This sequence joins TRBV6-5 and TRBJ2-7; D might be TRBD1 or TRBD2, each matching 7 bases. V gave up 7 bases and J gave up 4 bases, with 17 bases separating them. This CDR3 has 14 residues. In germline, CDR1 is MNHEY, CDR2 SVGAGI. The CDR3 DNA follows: TGTGCCAGCAAGAACGACAGGGAGGGTTACGAGCAGTACTTC. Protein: CASKNDREGYEQYF.

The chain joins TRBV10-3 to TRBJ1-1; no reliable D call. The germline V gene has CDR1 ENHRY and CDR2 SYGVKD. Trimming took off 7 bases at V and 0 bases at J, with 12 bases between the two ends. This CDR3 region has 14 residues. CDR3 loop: CAIKADLMNTEAFF. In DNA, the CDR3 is TGTGCCATCAAGGCGGATTTGATGAACACTGAAGCTTTCTTT.

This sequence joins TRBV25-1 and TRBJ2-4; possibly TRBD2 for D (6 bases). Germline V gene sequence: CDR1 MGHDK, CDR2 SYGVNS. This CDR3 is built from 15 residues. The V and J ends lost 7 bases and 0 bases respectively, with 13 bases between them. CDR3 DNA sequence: TGTGCCAGCACCCGGGGGTTACTAGCCAAAAACATTCAGTACTTC. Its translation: CASTRGLLAKNIQYF.

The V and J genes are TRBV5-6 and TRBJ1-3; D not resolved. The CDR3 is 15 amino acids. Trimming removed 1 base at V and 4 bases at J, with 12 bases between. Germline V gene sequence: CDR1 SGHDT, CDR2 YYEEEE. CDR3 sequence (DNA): TGTGCCAGCAGCTTGCTTGGTTCCCTCGGAAACACCATATATTTT. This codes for CASSLLGSLGNTIYF.

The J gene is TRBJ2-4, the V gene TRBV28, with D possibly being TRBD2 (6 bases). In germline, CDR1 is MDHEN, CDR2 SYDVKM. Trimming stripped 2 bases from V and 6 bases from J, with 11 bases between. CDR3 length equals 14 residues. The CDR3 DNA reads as TGTGCCAGCAGTTTAAGCCTCGGGGGAAACATTCAGTACTTC. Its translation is CASSLSLGGNIQYF.

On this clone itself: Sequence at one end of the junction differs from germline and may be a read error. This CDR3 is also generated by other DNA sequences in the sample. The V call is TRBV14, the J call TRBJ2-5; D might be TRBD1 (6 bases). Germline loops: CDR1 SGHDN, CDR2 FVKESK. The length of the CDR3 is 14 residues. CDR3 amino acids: CASSQSTGFETQYF. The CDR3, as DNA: TGTGCCAGTAGCCAGTCGACAGGATTTGAGACCCAGTACTTC. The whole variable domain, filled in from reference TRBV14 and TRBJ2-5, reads EAGVTQFPSHSVIEKGQTVTLRCDPISGHDNLYWYRRVMGKEIKFLLHFVKESKQDESGMPNNRFLAERTGGTYSTLKVQPAELEDSGVYFCASSQSTGFETQYFGPGTRLLVL.

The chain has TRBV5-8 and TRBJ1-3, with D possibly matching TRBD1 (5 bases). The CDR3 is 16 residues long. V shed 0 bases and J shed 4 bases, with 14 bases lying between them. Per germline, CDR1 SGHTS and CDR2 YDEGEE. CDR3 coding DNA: TGTGCCAGCAGCTTGGGGACAACTACGTGGGGAAACACCATATATTTT. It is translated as CASSLGTTTWGNTIYF.

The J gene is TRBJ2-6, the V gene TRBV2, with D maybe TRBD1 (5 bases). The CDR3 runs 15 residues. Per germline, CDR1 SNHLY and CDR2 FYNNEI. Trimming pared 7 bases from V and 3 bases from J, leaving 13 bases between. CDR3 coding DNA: TGTGCCAGCAAAACTGACAGCGATGGGGCCAACGTCCTGACTTTC. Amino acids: CASKTDSDGANVLTF.

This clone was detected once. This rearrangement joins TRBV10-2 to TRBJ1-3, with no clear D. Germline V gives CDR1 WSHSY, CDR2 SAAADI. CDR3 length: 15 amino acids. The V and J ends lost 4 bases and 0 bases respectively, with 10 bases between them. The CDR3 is CASSVPDLSGNTIYF. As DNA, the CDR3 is TGCGCCAGCAGTGTGCCAGACCTCTCTGGAAACACCATATATTTT.

CDR3 nucleotide sequence: TGTGCCAGCAGTGAGGAAGGGCCCTATGGCTACACCTTC. Translating gives CASSEEGPYGYTF. The gene calls are TRBV25-1 and TRBJ1-2; D remains ambiguous. Trimming left V 3 bases short and J 4 bases short, with 9 bases between. From germline, CDR1 is MGHDK and CDR2 SYGVNS. This CDR3 spans 13 amino acids.

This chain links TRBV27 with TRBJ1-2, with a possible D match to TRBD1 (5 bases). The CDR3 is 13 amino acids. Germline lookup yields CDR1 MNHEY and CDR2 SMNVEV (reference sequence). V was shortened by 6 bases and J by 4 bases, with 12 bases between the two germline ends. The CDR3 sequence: CASRATASYGYTF. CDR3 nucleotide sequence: TGTGCCAGCAGGGCGACAGCCTCCTATGGCTACACCTTC.

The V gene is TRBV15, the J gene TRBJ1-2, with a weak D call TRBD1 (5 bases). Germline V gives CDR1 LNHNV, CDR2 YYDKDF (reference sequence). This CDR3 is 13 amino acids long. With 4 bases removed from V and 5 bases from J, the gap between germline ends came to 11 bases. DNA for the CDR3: TGTGCCACCAGCAAGTCGGGGCCTTATGGCTACACCTTC. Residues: CATSKSGPYGYTF.

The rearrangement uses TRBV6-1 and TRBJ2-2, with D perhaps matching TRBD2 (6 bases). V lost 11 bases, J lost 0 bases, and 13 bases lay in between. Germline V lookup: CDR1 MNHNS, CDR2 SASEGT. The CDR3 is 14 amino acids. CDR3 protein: CASRRDANTGELFF. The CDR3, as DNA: TGTGCCTCCAGGAGGGACGCGAACACCGGGGAGCTGTTTTTT.

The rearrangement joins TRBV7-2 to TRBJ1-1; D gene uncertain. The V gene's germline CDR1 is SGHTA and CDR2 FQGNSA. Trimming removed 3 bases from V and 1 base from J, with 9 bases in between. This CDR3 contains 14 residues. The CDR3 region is CASSFDAGNTEAFF. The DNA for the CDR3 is TGTGCCAGCAGCTTTGACGCGGGGAACACTGAAGCTTTCTTT.

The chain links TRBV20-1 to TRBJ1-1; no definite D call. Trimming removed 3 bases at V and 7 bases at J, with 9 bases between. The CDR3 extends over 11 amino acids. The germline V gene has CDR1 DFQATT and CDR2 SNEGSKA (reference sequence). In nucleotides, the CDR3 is TGCAGTGCTAGCTTTGAAGTTGAAGCTTTCTTT. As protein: CSASFEVEAFF.

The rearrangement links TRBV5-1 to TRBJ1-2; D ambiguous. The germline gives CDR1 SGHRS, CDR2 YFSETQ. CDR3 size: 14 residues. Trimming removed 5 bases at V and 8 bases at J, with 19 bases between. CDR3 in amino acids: CASSLTAGADGYTF. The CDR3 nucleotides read TGCGCCAGCAGTCTTACGGCCGGCGCGGACGGCTACACCTTC.